Listed here are 15 T cell receptor beta chains from one sample, sequenced in a study of tumor and adjacent non-tumor tissue in lung cancer. Three rounds of nested PCR, following a modified ARM-PCR protocol, produced the TCRbeta library. In TCRdb, the multiplex PCR reads were re-called with MiXCR into one record per CDR3 protein. This sample has roughly 81,000 distinct CDR3 sequences, with around 70% found just once. No cell sorting was done before RNA was extracted from the tissue. The sample taken for sequencing was lung tumor tissue. The source is a woman in her seventies with non-small cell lung cancer.

Comments on this clonotype: With a much larger clone just one base away, this may be a read error. The CDR3 sequence: CVSSIGGNQPQHF. CDR3 DNA: TGTGTCAGCAGCATAGGTGGAAATCAGCCCCAGCATTTT. V gene TRBV12-3 or TRBV12-4 combines with J gene TRBJ1-5; D is unresolved. The CDR3 runs to 13 residues.

About this clonotype itself: Lacking the conserved final phenylalanine or tryptophan, this CDR3 likely reflects a read error. The gene calls are TRBV6-6 and TRBJ1-2; 8 bases match TRBD1. The V gene's germline CDR1 is MNHNY and CDR2 SVGAGI (reference sequence). CDR3 length: 12 residues. The CDR3: CVSRAGGLGYTI. In nucleotides, the CDR3 is TGTGTCAGCAGGGCAGGGGGCTTAGGCTACACCATC.

Concerning this clonotype itself: The junction does not match germline at one end; this may be a read error. This chain links TRBV10-3 with TRBJ1-5, with D possibly matching TRBD1 (5 bases). TRBJ2-3 matches the DNA end more closely, so the J call is doubtful. The V gene's germline CDR1 is ENHRY and CDR2 SYGVKD. This CDR3 comprises 15 residues. The DNA of the CDR3 is TGTGCCTTCAGTGAATTAGGGGCAGTCAATCAGCCCCAGTATTTT. Amino acids: CAFSELGAVNQPQYF.

On this clonotype itself: Since no conserved phenylalanine or tryptophan closes the CDR3, a read error is the likely cause. The limits of the CDR3 on the DNA are not certain, so only TCRdb's listed CDR3 is given. The rearrangement links TRBV4-1 to TRBJ2-1. The CDR3 spans 15 residues, counting both ends. Germline values: CDR1 MGHRA, CDR2 YSYEKL. The CDR3 loop reads CASGQGQSSYNELFL.

The chain has TRBV5-5 and TRBJ2-1; D might be TRBD1 (6 bases). The V gene's germline CDR1 is SGHKS and CDR2 YYEKEE (reference sequence). The CDR3 contains 18 residues. CDR3 nucleotide sequence: TGTACCAACAGCTTCCCCTACTCCAGGGGTGGGTCGAACGATGAGCAGTTCTTC. Translated, it gives CTNSFPYSRGGSNDEQFF.

Concerning this clonotype itself: Just one base apart from a much larger clone, this may be a read error. The gene calls are TRBV5-1 and TRBJ2-1; 7 bases agree with TRBD1. The CDR3 is 16 amino acids. Germline lookup yields CDR1 SGHRS and CDR2 YFSETQ. Trimming cost V 0 bases and J 6 bases; bases outside gene matches: 9. CDR3 bases: TGCGCCAGCAGCTTGGCCCGGGACAGCATCTGCAATGAGCAGTTCTTC. This gives the protein CASSLARDSICNEQFF.

Comment on this clonotype: Lacking the conserved final phenylalanine or tryptophan, this CDR3 likely reflects a read error. The rearrangement joins TRBV4-2 to TRBJ2-2; no definite D call. Germline V CDR1 and CDR2: LGHNA, YNFKEQ. The CDR3 covers 16 residues. Trimming took off 0 bases at V and 7 bases at J, with 15 bases between the two ends. The CDR3 here is CASSQDPPLQGGELFL. DNA for the CDR3: TGTGCCAGCAGCCAAGACCCACCGCTACAAGGCGGGGAGCTGTTTCTT.

This clonotype was counted between two and nine times. The conserved phenylalanine or tryptophan is not found at the CDR3 terminus, so this likely reflects a read error. The chain employs TRBV29-1 and TRBJ1-6; D not certain. This CDR3 comprises 13 residues. Germline CDR1 SQVTM, CDR2 ANQGSEA. DNA of the CDR3: TGCAGCGTTGGAGAGGATTTGGATTCACCTCTCCACTAT. It encodes CSVGEDLDSPLHY.

As regards this clonotype: Just one base apart from a much larger clone, this may be a read error. The chain employs TRBV28 and TRBJ2-7; D perhaps matches TRBD1 (5 bases). The V end was cut by 6 bases, the J end by 3 bases, with 18 bases between. The germline gives CDR1 MDHEN, CDR2 SYDVKM. The CDR3 extends over 15 amino acids. The CDR3 nucleotides read TGTGCCAGCAGGCCAGGGATGACGGGCTACTACGAGCAGTACTTC. This translates into CASRPGMTGYYEQYF.

A word on this clonotype: The CDR3 ends on some other residue instead of the conserved phenylalanine or tryptophan, so this is likely a read error. The DNA is left out, because the CDR3 cannot be placed on it with certainty; the CDR3 is given as TCRdb lists it. The chain recombines TRBV29-1 with TRBJ1-2. Counting both end residues, the CDR3 totals 10 amino acids. From germline, CDR1 is SQVTM and CDR2 ANQGSEA. The CDR3 region is CSAGEYSYSL.

This clonotype appeared once. Compared with germline, one end of the junction differs, possibly owing to a read error. The chain uses TRBV4-1 and TRBJ1-5; D not resolved. The germline gives CDR1 MGHRA, CDR2 YSYEKL. The CDR3 has 16 residues. The CDR3: CASSQGLGEGNQPQRF. The DNA for the CDR3 is TGCGCCAGCAGCCAAGGGTTAGGCGAGGGCAATCAGCCTCAGCGTTTT.

Many counts were recorded for this clonotype. The rearrangement uses TRBV11-2 and TRBJ2-5, with D perhaps given as TRBD1 or TRBD2 (6 bases each). Germline V CDR1 and CDR2: SGHAT, FQNNGV. V was pared by 2 bases and J by 3 bases, with 10 bases between. The CDR3 has 14 amino acids. CDR3 region: CASSLLEGEETQYF. The CDR3 DNA sequence: TGTGCCAGCAGCTTATTGGAGGGGGAAGAGACCCAGTACTTC.

Worth noting for this clonotype: This is likely a read error, given that the CDR3 carries no conserved phenylalanine or tryptophan at its end. This chain uses TRBV20-1 with TRBJ2-1, with 8 positions matching TRBD2. V shed 0 bases, J shed 7 bases, and the junction held 8 bases outside the gene matches. The CDR3 sequence is 15 residues long. Germline CDR1 reads DFQATT; CDR2 reads SNEGSKA (reference sequence). CDR3: CSAREGKRELNEQFL. The CDR3, as DNA: TGCAGTGCTAGAGAGGGGAAGCGGGAGTTAAATGAGCAGTTCCTC.

The chain joins TRBV28 to TRBJ2-1, with D hard to call. This CDR3 has 15 residues. The V gene lost 7 bases and the J gene lost 1 base, with 14 bases spanning the gap. The germline V gene has CDR1 MDHEN and CDR2 SYDVKM. DNA of the CDR3: TGTGCCAGCATCTCCTACCGGATTTCCTACAATGAGCAGTTCTTC. This gives the protein CASISYRISYNEQFF.

This clonotype was found once. At one end the junction does not follow the germline gene, possibly because of a read error. This sequence joins TRBV4-1 and TRBJ1-1; weak D call: TRBD1 (6 bases). The CDR3 length is 14 residues. The V gene's germline CDR1 is MGHRA and CDR2 YSYEKL. The CDR3 DNA follows: TGCACCAGCAGCCACCGGACAGAGAATACTGAAACTTTCTTT. This encodes CTSSHRTENTETFF.